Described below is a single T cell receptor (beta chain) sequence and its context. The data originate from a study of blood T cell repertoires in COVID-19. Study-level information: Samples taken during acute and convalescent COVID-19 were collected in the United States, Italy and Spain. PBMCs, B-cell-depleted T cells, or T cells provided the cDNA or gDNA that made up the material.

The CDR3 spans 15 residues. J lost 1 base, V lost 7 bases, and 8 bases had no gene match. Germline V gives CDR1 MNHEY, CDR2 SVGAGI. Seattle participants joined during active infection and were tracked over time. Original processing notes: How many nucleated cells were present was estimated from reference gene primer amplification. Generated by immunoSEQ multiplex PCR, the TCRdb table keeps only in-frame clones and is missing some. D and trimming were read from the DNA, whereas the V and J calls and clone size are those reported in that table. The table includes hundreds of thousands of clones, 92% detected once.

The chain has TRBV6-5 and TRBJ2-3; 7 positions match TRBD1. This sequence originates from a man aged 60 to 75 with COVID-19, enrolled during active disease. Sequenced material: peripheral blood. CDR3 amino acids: CASTTGQARTDTQYF. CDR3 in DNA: TGTGCCAGCACCACCGGACAGGCCCGCACAGATACGCAGTATTTT.